This T cell receptor beta chain originates from a study of shared clonotypes between healthy human individuals. Notes on the study in general: Richness estimates generally favored naive over memory subsets.

Into CD45RA+ naive and CD45RA-negative memory subsets, the CD4+ cells were split. TCRdb's table, derived via immunoSEQ multiplex PCR, lists solely in-frame clones and lacks some. The sample has millions of clones; over 90% are singletons. About this clone: What it binds is unknown.

V lost 3 bases and J lost 5; bases outside the gene matches: 7. This CDR3 has 15 residues. The germline gives CDR1 SGHNT, CDR2 YYREEE (reference sequence). V and J are TRBV5-4 and TRBJ2-2; TRBD2 matches 7 bases. The sequence was collected from a man aged 18 to 30 in good health. Some clones in this sample may be carry-over from other donors' samples. Source material: naive CD4+ T cells from PBMCs. The subset denotes: CD45RA+ positively selected. In DNA form, the CDR3 reads TGTGCCAGCAGCTCCGGACTAGTTGGGACCGGGGAGCTGTTTTTT. Protein: CASSSGLVGTGELFF.